This TCR beta chain came from a study of cytomegalovirus exposure and HLA in healthy donors. Overall study findings and caveats: The study had only CMV serostatus as immune exposure information. In vitro confirmation showed a few CMV-associated chains to be CMV antigen specific. The analysis excluded some indistinguishable V segments, including TRBV6-2 and TRBV6-3.

A remark on this clone: Antigen: not known.

Looked up from germline, CDR1 is SGHVS and CDR2 is FQNEAQ. The V segment lost 5 bases and the J segment 8 bases; nucleotides outside the gene matches: 10. CDR3 length: 15 amino acids. Primers: 60 Vbeta forward and 13 Jbeta reverse. Method: immunoSEQ multiplex PCR; TCRdb's copy keeps in-frame clones and lacks some. The sample includes roughly 70,000 clones, around 77% of them seen just once. Source material: PBMCs. The chain links TRBV7-8 to TRBJ2-1; 9 bases fit TRBD2. This clonotype was sampled from a middle-aged man in good health and CMV-seronegative. The chain's CDR3 is CASSRRLAAMDEQFF. The CDR3 nucleotides read TGTGCCAGCAGCCGCCGACTAGCGGCGATGGATGAGCAGTTCTTC.